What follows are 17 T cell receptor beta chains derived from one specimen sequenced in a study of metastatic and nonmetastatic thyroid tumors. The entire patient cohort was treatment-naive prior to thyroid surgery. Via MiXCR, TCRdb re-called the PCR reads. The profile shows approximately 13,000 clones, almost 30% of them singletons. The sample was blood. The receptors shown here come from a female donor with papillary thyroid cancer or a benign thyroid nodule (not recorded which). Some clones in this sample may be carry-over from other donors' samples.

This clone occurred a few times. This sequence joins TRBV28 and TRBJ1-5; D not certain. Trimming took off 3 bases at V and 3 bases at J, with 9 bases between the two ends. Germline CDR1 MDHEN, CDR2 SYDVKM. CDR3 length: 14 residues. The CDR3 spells CASSFTEPNQPQHF. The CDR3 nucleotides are TGTGCCAGCAGTTTCACGGAGCCCAATCAGCCCCAGCATTTT. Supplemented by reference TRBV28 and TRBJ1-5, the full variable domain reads DVKVTQSSRYLVKRTGEKVFLECVQDMDHENMFWYRQDPGLGLRLIYFSYDVKMKEKGDIPEGYSVSREKKERFSLILESASTNQTSMYLCASSFTEPNQPQHFGDGTRLSIL.

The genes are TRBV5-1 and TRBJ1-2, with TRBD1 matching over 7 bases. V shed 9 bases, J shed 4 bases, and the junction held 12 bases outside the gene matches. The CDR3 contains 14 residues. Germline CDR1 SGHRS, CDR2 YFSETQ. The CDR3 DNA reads TGCGCCACGAAACTGGGGACAGCATCCTATGGCTACACCTTC. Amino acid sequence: CATKLGTASYGYTF.

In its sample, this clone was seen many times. The DNA for the CDR3 is TGTGCCAGCAGCCCCCAGAGGGGGGAGGGCACAGATACGCAGTATTTT. Amino acid sequence: CASSPQRGEGTDTQYF. The chain has TRBV7-6 and TRBJ2-3; D could derive from TRBD1 or TRBD2 (6 bases each). V was trimmed by 5 bases and J by 1 base, leaving 16 bases between them. The CDR3 runs 16 residues. Germline V gene data show CDR1 as SGHVS and CDR2 as FNYEAQ. Variable domain in full (rest from reference TRBV7-6 and TRBJ2-3): GAGVSQSPRYKVTKRGQDVALRCDPISGHVSLYWYRQALGQGPEFLTYFNYEAQQDKSGLPNDRFSAERPEGSISTLTIQRTEQRDSAMYRCASSPQRGEGTDTQYFGPGTRLTVL.

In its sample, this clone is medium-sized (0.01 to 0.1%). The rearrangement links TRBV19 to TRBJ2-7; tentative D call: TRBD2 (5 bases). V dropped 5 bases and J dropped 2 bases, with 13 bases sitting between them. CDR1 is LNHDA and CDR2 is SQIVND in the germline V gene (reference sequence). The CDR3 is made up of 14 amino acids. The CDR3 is CASSLTSKPYEQYF. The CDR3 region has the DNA TGTGCCAGTAGTCTAACTAGTAAACCCTACGAGCAGTACTTC.

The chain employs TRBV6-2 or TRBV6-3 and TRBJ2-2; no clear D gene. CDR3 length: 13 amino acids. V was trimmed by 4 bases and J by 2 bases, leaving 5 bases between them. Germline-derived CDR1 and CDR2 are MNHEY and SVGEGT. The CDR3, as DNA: TGTGCCAGCAGTTCGACTAACACCGGGGAGCTGTTTTTT. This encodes CASSSTNTGELFF.

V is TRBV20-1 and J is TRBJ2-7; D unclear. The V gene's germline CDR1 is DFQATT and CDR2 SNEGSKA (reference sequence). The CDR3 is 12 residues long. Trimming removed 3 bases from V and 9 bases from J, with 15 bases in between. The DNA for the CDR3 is TGCAGTGCTAGTACAGACGGCGACTGGCAGTACTTC. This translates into CSASTDGDWQYF.

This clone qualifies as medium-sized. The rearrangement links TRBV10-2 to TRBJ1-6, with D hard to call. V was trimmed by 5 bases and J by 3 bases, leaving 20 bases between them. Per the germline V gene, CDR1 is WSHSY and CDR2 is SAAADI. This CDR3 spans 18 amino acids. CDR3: CASSSNLMDSGYNSPLHF. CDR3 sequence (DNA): TGCGCCAGCAGTAGCAACCTGATGGATTCCGGCTATAATTCACCCCTCCACTTT.

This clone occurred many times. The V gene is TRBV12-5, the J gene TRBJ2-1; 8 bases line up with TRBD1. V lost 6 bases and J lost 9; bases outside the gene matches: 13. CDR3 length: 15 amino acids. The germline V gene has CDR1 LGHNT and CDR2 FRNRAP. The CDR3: CASGPADRGRGEQFF. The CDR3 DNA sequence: TGTGCTAGTGGCCCGGCAGACAGGGGCCGGGGTGAGCAGTTCTTC.

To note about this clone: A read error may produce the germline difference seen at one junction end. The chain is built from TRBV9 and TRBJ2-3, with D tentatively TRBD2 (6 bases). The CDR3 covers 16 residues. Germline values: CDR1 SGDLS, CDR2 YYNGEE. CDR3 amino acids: CASSVTGTPGTDRQYF. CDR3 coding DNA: TGTGCCAGCAGCGTTACCGGGACTCCTGGCACAGATAGGCAGTATTTT.

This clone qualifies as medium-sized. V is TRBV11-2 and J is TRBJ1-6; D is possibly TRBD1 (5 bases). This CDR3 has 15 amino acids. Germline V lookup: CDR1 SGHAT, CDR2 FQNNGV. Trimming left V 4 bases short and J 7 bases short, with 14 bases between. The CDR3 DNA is TGTGCCAGCAGCTCCAGGGTCGCAATCAATTCACCCCTCCACTTT. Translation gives CASSSRVAINSPLHF.

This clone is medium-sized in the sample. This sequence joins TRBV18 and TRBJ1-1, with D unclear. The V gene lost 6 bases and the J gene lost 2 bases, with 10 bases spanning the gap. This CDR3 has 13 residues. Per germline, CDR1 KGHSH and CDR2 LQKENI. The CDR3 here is CASSPGDNTEAFF. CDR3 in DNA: TGTGCCAGCTCCCCCGGGGATAACACTGAAGCTTTCTTT.

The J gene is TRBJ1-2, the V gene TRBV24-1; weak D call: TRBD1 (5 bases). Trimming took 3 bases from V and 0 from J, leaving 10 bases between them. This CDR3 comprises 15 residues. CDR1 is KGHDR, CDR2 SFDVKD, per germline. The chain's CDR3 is CATSDDRDPNYGYTF. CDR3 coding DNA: TGTGCCACCAGTGATGACAGAGACCCTAACTATGGCTACACCTTC.

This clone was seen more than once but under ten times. CDR3 amino acids: CASSPDFSTNEKLFF. The CDR3 DNA sequence: TGTGCCAGCAGCCCAGACTTCTCAACTAATGAAAAACTGTTTTTT. This chain connects TRBV7-9 to TRBJ1-4; D call uncertain. V was pared by 5 bases and J by 0 bases, with 10 bases between. The germline CDR1 and CDR2 sequences are SEHNR and FQNEAQ (reference sequence). The CDR3 length is 15 residues.

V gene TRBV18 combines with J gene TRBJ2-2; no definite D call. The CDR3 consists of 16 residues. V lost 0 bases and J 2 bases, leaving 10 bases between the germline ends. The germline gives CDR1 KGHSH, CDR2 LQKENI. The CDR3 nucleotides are TGTGCCAGCTCACCACCGTTAGATAGCAACACCGGGGAGCTGTTTTTT. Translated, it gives CASSPPLDSNTGELFF.

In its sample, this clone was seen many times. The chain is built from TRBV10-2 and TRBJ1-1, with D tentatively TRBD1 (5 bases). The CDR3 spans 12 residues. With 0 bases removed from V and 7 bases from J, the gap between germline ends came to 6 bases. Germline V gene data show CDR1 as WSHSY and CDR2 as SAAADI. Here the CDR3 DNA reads TGCGCCAGCAGTGAGTCGGGGCTTGAAGCTTTCTTT. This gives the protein CASSESGLEAFF.

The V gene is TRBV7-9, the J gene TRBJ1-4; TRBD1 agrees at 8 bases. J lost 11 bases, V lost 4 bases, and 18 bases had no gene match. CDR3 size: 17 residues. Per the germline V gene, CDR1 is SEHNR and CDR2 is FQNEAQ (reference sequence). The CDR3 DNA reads TGTGCCAGCAGCTCACCTAAATCCGGGACAGGTACAAGGAAACTGTTTTTT. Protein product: CASSSPKSGTGTRKLFF.

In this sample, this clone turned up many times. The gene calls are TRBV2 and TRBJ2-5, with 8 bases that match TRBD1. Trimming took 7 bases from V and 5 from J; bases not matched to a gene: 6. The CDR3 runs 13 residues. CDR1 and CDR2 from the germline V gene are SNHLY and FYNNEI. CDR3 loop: CASKGQAIETQYF. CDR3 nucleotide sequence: TGTGCCAGCAAGGGACAGGCAATCGAGACCCAGTACTTC.